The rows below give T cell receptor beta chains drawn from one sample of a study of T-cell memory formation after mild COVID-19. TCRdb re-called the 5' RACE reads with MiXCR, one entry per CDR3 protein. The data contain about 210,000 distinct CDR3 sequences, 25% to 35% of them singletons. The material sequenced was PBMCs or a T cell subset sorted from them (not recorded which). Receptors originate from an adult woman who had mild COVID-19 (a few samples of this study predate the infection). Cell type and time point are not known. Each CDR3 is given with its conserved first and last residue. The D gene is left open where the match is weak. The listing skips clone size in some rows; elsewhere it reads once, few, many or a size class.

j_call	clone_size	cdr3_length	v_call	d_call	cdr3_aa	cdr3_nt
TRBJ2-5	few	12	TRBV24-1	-	CATSDTVETQYF	TGTGCCACCAGTGACACCGTGGAGACCCAGTACTTC
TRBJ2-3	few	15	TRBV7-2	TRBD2	CASSLGGLASHTQYF	TGTGCCAGCAGCTTAGGGGGACTAGCGTCCCATACGCAGTATTTT
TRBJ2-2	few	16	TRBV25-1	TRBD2	CASSEVRLAAAGELFF	TGTGCCAGCAGTGAAGTGAGGCTAGCGGCGGCCGGGGAGCTGTTTTTT
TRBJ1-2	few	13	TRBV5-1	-	CASSLDDYYGYTF	TGCGCCAGCAGCTTGGACGACTACTATGGCTACACCTTC
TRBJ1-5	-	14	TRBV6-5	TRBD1	CASSTTGGNQPQHF	TGTGCCAGCAGTACAACAGGGGGCAATCAGCCCCAGCATTTT
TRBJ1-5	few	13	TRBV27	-	CASRLSGLQPQHF	TGTGCCAGCAGACTCTCAGGGCTGCAGCCCCAGCATTTT
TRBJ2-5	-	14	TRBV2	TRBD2	CASSTVTSGGTQYF	TGTGCCAGCAGTACCGTGACTAGCGGGGGTACCCAGTACTTC
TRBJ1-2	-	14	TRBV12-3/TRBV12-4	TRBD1	CASSFPGGANGYTF	TGTGCCAGCAGTTTCCCAGGGGGTGCTAATGGCTACACCTTC
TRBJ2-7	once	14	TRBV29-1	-	CSVEVSGYSYEQYF	TGCAGCGTTGAAGTATCCGGATACTCCTACGAGCAGTACTTC
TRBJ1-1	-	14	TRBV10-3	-	CAISEDISNTEAFF	TGTGCCATCAGTGAGGACATTTCGAACACTGAAGCTTTCTTT
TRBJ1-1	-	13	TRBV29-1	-	CSVGMAEGTEAFF	TGCAGCGTCGGTATGGCGGAAGGCACTGAAGCTTTCTTT
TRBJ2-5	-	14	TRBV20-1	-	CSARGWGGGETQYF	TGCAGTGCCAGAGGATGGGGGGGCGGCGAGACCCAGTACTTC
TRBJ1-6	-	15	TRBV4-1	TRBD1	CASRSGGQENSPLHF	TGCGCCAGCAGAAGCGGGGGACAGGAGAATTCACCCCTCCACTTT
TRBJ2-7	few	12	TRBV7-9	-	CASSKTVYEQYF	TGTGCCAGCAGCAAAACCGTGTACGAGCAGTACTTC
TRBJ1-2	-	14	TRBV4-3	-	CASSHLTLGYGYTF	TGCGCCAGCAGCCATCTGACACTGGGCTATGGCTACACCTTC
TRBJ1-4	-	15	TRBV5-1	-	CASSSTPTTNEKLFF	TGCGCCAGCAGCTCCACACCAACAACTAATGAAAAACTGTTTTTT
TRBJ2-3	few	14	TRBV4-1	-	CASSQGSSTDTQYF	TGCGCCAGCAGCCAAGGGTCCTCCACAGATACGCAGTATTTT
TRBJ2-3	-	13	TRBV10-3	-	CAISEAGSGTKYF	TGTGCCATCAGTGAGGCTGGGTCCGGTACGAAGTATTTT
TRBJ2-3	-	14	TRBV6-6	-	CASSYVSGTDTQYF	TGTGCCAGCAGTTACGTCTCGGGCACAGATACGCAGTATTTT
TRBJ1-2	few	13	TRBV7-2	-	CASSPTANYGYTF	TGTGCCAGCAGCCCGACAGCAAACTATGGCTACACCTTC
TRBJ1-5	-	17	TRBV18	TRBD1	CASSPSQGAYSNQPQHF	TGTGCCAGCTCACCAAGTCAGGGGGCCTATAGCAATCAGCCCCAGCATTTT
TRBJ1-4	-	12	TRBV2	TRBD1	CASSQGGEKLFF	TGTGCCAGCAGCCAGGGGGGCGAAAAACTGTTTTTT
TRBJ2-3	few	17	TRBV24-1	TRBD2	CATSDPGLAGTVDTQYF	TGTGCCACCAGTGACCCAGGACTAGCGGGAACGGTAGATACGCAGTATTTT
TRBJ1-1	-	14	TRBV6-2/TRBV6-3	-	CASSYPTSNTEAFF	TGTGCCAGCAGTTACCCAACAAGCAACACTGAAGCTTTCTTT
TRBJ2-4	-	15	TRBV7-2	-	CASSLAGVVGNIQYF	TGTGCCAGCAGCTTAGCGGGAGTGGTTGGAAACATTCAGTACTTC